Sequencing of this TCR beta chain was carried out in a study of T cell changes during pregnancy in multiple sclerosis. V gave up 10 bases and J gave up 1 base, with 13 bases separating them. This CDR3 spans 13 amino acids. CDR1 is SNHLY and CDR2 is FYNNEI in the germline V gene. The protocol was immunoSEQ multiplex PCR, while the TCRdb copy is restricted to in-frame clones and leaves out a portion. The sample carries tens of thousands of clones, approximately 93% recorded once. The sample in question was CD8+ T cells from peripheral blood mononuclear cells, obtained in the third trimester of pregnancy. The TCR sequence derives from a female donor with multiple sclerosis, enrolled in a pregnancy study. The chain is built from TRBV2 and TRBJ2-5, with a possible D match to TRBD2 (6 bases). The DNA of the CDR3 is TGTGCCACGCAGAGGACTATCCAAGAGACCCAGTACTTC. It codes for CATQRTIQETQYF.